Listed here are 25 T cell receptor beta chains from one sample, sequenced in a study of OX40 agonist ivuxolimab in advanced cancers. TCRdb's table, derived via immunoSEQ multiplex PCR, lists solely in-frame clones and lacks some. The sample holds tens of thousands of clones, around four fifths seen once. The material was CD4+ or CD8+ T cells sorted from blood, obtained in a trial of the OX40 agonist ivuxolimab. Receptors were obtained from an adult with an advanced solid tumor such as melanoma, head and neck, liver or kidney cancer.

This chain uses TRBV27 with TRBJ2-1, with D unclear. CDR1 and CDR2 from the germline V gene are MNHEY and SMNVEV (reference sequence). Trimming stripped 6 bases from V and 3 bases from J, with 6 bases between. The CDR3 length is 12 residues. The CDR3, as DNA: TGTGCCAGCAGAAAGGACTACAATGAGCAGTTCTTC. As protein: CASRKDYNEQFF.

This clone was counted at least ten times. The chain carries TRBV6-5 and TRBJ1-5; D may be TRBD1 (5 bases). CDR1 is MNHEY and CDR2 is SVGAGI in the germline V gene. Trimming took off 0 bases at V and 3 bases at J, with 12 bases between the two ends. The CDR3 covers 16 residues. The CDR3 loop reads CASSYSARGINQPQHF. CDR3 nucleotide sequence: TGTGCCAGCAGTTACTCGGCCCGGGGGATCAATCAGCCCCAGCATTTT.

The chain recombines TRBV7-2 with TRBJ2-7, with D tentatively TRBD1 or TRBD2 (5 bases each). V shed 4 bases and J shed 6 bases, with 13 bases lying between them. Per the germline V gene, CDR1 is SGHTA and CDR2 is FQGNSA. This CDR3 comprises 13 residues. CDR3 protein: CASSWGPGGEQYF. CDR3 coding DNA: TGTGCCAGCAGCTGGGGACCGGGCGGCGAGCAGTACTTC.

This chain connects TRBV4-1 to TRBJ2-1; 12 bases agree with TRBD1. Germline V gives CDR1 MGHRA, CDR2 YSYEKL. The length of the CDR3 is 15 residues. Losses at the gene ends were 7 bases for V and 8 bases for J; bases not matched to a gene: 9. For the CDR3, the DNA is TGCGCCAGCAAAAATCACCGGGACAGGGGGCATGAGCAGTTCTTC. It codes for CASKNHRDRGHEQFF.

The chain couples TRBV7-8 to TRBJ1-2; the match to TRBD1 covers 7 bases. This CDR3 comprises 15 residues. J lost 0 bases, V lost 5 bases, and 6 bases had no gene match. CDR1 is SGHVS and CDR2 is FQNEAQ in the germline V gene. In DNA, the CDR3 is TGTGCCAGCAGCCCCGAAGGGACAGCTAACTATGGCTACACCTTC. Its translation is CASSPEGTANYGYTF. The whole variable domain, remainder taken from reference TRBV7-8 and TRBJ1-2, is GAGVSQSPRYKVAKRGQDVALRCDPISGHVSLFWYQQALGQGPEFLTYFQNEAQLDKSGLPSDRFFAERPEGSVSTLKIQRTQQEDSAVYLCASSPEGTANYGYTFGSGTRLTVV.

The chain combines TRBV5-1 with TRBJ2-1; 15 nucleotides match TRBD2. V was pared by 3 bases and J by 4 bases, with 11 bases of the junction left unmatched. Germline V gives CDR1 SGHRS, CDR2 YFSETQ. The CDR3 length is 19 residues. CDR3 sequence reads: CASSSPRTSGGVRYNEQFF. The CDR3 coding sequence is TGCGCCAGCAGCTCCCCCAGGACTAGCGGGGGGGTTAGGTACAATGAGCAGTTCTTC.

The gene calls are TRBV28 and TRBJ1-4; D not certain. This CDR3 is 12 amino acids long. Germline V gene sequence: CDR1 MDHEN, CDR2 SYDVKM. V was clipped by 10 bases and J by 8 bases, with 14 bases between them. The CDR3 sequence is CATLAPDEKLFF. The DNA of the CDR3 is TGTGCCACCCTAGCCCCCGACGAAAAACTGTTTTTT.

This chain links TRBV6-6 with TRBJ2-2, with D tentatively TRBD2 (7 bases). V lost 0 bases and J lost 6, with 11 bases in between. CDR1 and CDR2 from the germline V gene are MNHNY and SVGAGI (reference sequence). The CDR3 has 15 amino acids. CDR3 sequence: CASSYSKGGAGELFF. For the CDR3, the DNA is TGTGCCAGCAGTTACTCGAAAGGGGGGGCCGGGGAGCTGTTTTTT.

The V call is TRBV7-9, the J call TRBJ2-3, with D tentatively TRBD1 or TRBD2 (5 bases each). The CDR3 has 15 residues. V gave up 6 bases and J gave up 4 bases, with 17 bases separating them. Germline assignment: CDR1 SEHNR and CDR2 FQNEAQ (reference sequence). Written as DNA, the CDR3 is TGTGCCAGCAGGGAGTCGGGGCGGGTCCCAGATACGCAGTATTTT. Translated, it gives CASRESGRVPDTQYF. Full variable domain (rest looked up from reference TRBV7-9 and TRBJ2-3): DTGVSQNPRHKITKRGQNVTFRCDPISEHNRLYWYRQTLGQGPEFLTYFQNEAQLEKSRLLSDRFSAERPKGSFSTLEIQRTEQGDSAMYLCASRESGRVPDTQYFGPGTRLTVL.

CDR3 DNA: TGTGCCAGCAGCTTTCCCGCAGGGACCTATGGCTACACCTTC. It specifies CASSFPAGTYGYTF. This chain uses TRBV7-9 with TRBJ1-2; D perhaps matches TRBD1 (5 bases). Trimming removed 3 bases from V and 4 bases from J, with 12 bases in between. CDR1 is SEHNR and CDR2 is FQNEAQ in the germline V gene (reference sequence). The CDR3 covers 14 residues. The whole variable domain, filled in from reference TRBV7-9 and TRBJ1-2, reads DTGVSQNPRHKITKRGQNVTFRCDPISEHNRLYWYRQTLGQGPEFLTYFQNEAQLEKSRLLSDRFSAERPKGSFSTLEIQRTEQGDSAMYLCASSFPAGTYGYTFGSGTRLTVV.

This clone was detected only a few times. V is TRBV6-5 and J is TRBJ2-1; 8 positions match TRBD1. With V trimmed by 6 bases and J by 7 bases, 8 bases remained unmatched. From germline, CDR1 is MNHEY and CDR2 SVGAGI. CDR3 size: 14 residues. The CDR3 protein is CASSPWTGRNEQFF. CDR3 coding DNA: TGTGCCAGCAGCCCCTGGACAGGGAGAAATGAGCAGTTCTTC.

The V and J genes are TRBV5-4 and TRBJ2-7; D remains unclear. Germline CDR1 is SGHNT and CDR2 is YYREEE (reference sequence). V was pared by 1 base and J by 0 bases, with 14 bases between. The CDR3 runs 16 residues. The CDR3 here is CASSLTSWASSYEQYF. For the CDR3, the DNA is TGTGCCAGCAGCTTGACTTCGTGGGCGAGCTCCTACGAGCAGTACTTC.

This rearrangement joins TRBV2 to TRBJ1-6; D uncertain. Trimming removed 7 bases from V and 2 bases from J, with 6 bases in between. The CDR3 length is 13 residues. The germline CDR1 and CDR2 sequences are SNHLY and FYNNEI. The CDR3: CASTPTYNSPLHF. The CDR3 DNA is TGTGCCAGCACTCCGACCTATAATTCACCCCTCCACTTT.

V and J are TRBV30 and TRBJ1-5; D gene unclear. This CDR3 is 14 amino acids long. Germline CDR1 reads GTSNPN; CDR2 reads SVGIG (reference sequence). Trimming shortened V by 2 bases and J by 11 bases, and 19 bases separated the two germline ends. This CDR3 reads CAWSKTSPREAQHF. Written as DNA, the CDR3 is TGTGCCTGGAGTAAGACGTCCCCAAGGGAGGCCCAGCATTTT.

The rearrangement links TRBV4-2 to TRBJ2-7, with TRBD1 identical over 7 bases. V was clipped by 1 base and J by 3 bases; unmatched bases: 3. CDR3 length: 14 amino acids. Per the germline V gene, CDR1 is LGHNA and CDR2 is YNFKEQ. The CDR3: CASSQGQGDYEQYF. CDR3 DNA sequence: TGTGCCAGCAGCCAAGGGCAGGGGGACTACGAGCAGTACTTC.

The chain links TRBV9 to TRBJ2-5; D unresolved. Trimming pared 0 bases from V and 1 base from J, leaving 16 bases between. Germline CDR1 SGDLS, CDR2 YYNGEE. The CDR3 totals 17 residues. The CDR3: CASSVAPFGVTQETQYF. Here the CDR3 DNA reads TGTGCCAGCAGCGTAGCCCCCTTTGGAGTCACCCAAGAGACCCAGTACTTC.

The chain combines TRBV6-5 with TRBJ1-6; D is undetermined. The CDR3 is 14 residues long. With 0 bases removed from V and 9 bases from J, the gap between germline ends came to 9 bases. Germline V gene data show CDR1 as MNHEY and CDR2 as SVGAGI. The CDR3 region has the DNA TGTGCCAGCAGTTACTCGAATCAACTTTCACCCCTCCACTTT. Translation: CASSYSNQLSPLHF.

CDR3 DNA sequence: TGTGCCAGCACCCGAGGAGGGGGGTTTAATCAGCCCCAGCATTTT. It translates to CASTRGGGFNQPQHF. V gene TRBV27 combines with J gene TRBJ1-5; the D gene is possibly TRBD1 (6 bases). The CDR3 sequence is 15 residues long. V was pared by 7 bases and J by 4 bases, with 17 bases between. Germline V gene sequence: CDR1 MNHEY, CDR2 SMNVEV (reference sequence).

The table lists this clone with a few counts. This chain joins TRBV13 and TRBJ2-5; D is unclear. V gave up 1 base and J gave up 2 bases, with 8 bases separating them. The germline V gene has CDR1 PRHDT and CDR2 FYEKMQ (reference sequence). CDR3 size: 14 residues. CDR3 sequence reads: CASSLAIIQETQYF. Written as DNA, the CDR3 is TGTGCCAGCAGCTTAGCGATTATTCAAGAGACCCAGTACTTC.

The chain is built from TRBV5-3 and TRBJ2-5; D not resolved. TRBV5-3 is assigned to the ORF class and has an uncertain function. V lost 0 bases and J 4 bases, leaving 10 bases between the germline ends. The CDR3 spans 14 residues. For the CDR3, the DNA is TGTGCCAGAAGCTTGGTGTCACCCCGAGAGACCCAGTACTTC. It encodes CARSLVSPRETQYF.

The rearrangement joins TRBV9 to TRBJ2-2; tentatively, D is TRBD1 (6 bases). The germline V gene has CDR1 SGDLS and CDR2 YYNGEE. The CDR3 runs to 16 residues. V lost 2 bases and J lost 1, with 12 bases in between. The CDR3 loop is CASSVEGHLNTGELFF. The CDR3 coding sequence is TGTGCCAGCAGCGTTGAGGGACACCTGAACACCGGGGAGCTGTTTTTT.

The J gene is TRBJ1-4, the V gene TRBV28; D call uncertain. Germline CDR1 and CDR2: MDHEN and SYDVKM. There are 14 residues in the CDR3. Trimming stripped 8 bases from V and 1 base from J, with 11 bases between. CDR3 coding DNA: TGTGCCAGCTATACGGGTGGAACTAATGAAAAACTGTTTTTT. Translation: CASYTGGTNEKLFF.

This clone has a single count. V and J are TRBV25-1 and TRBJ2-2, with D possibly matching TRBD2 (6 bases). The CDR3 loop spans 17 amino acids. V was shortened by 0 bases and J by 3 bases, with 14 bases between the two germline ends. From germline, CDR1 is MGHDK and CDR2 SYGVNS. The CDR3 reads CASSEYAGSGDTGELFF. The CDR3 region has the DNA TGTGCCAGCAGTGAATATGCAGGATCGGGGGACACCGGGGAGCTGTTTTTT.

This chain connects TRBV9 to TRBJ2-1; 8 nucleotides align to TRBD2. CDR3 length: 15 amino acids. V dropped 0 bases and J dropped 7; count of bases not matched to a gene: 6. Germline assignment: CDR1 SGDLS and CDR2 YYNGEE. CDR3 DNA sequence: TGTGCCAGCAGCGTAGACAGCGGGAGTCATAATGAGCAGTTCTTC. It codes for CASSVDSGSHNEQFF.

This chain joins TRBV7-9 and TRBJ1-1, with D possibly being TRBD1 (6 bases). Trimming took off 0 bases at V and 0 bases at J, with 11 bases between the two ends. CDR3 length equals 16 residues. Germline V lookup: CDR1 SEHNR, CDR2 FQNEAQ (reference sequence). The CDR3: CASSLASGTMNTEAFF. In DNA form, the CDR3 reads TGTGCCAGCAGCTTAGCGTCAGGGACAATGAACACTGAAGCTTTCTTT.